The 17 T cell receptor beta chains below come from one sample, sequenced in a study of CXCR3-negative and CXCR3-positive naive CD8 T cells. General observations from the study: TRB CDR3s of CXCR3-positive naive cells were more hydrophobic than those of CXCR3-negative naive cells.

No cognate antigen is known for these TCRs. The TRB cDNA libraries were prepared by 5' RACE with UMI labels. TCRdb reprocessed the 5' RACE reads and reports one entry per CDR3 protein, with no DNA. In all, the sample yields around 120,000 distinct CDR3 sequences. The specimen sequenced was naive CXCR3+ CD8+ T cells from blood. The subset was: CD45RO-CCR7+CD27+CD95- naive CD8+ T cells expressing CXCR3 (TNR3+). The receptors originated from a human donor in good health. Some clones in this sample may be carry-over from other donors' samples.

V is TRBV5-1 and J is TRBJ1-1; checking the TCRdb D call of TRBD1 is not possible without DNA. Germline V gives CDR1 SGHRS, CDR2 YFSETQ. CDR3 length equals 14 residues. CDR3 loop: CASSLGLGPPEAFF. The full variable domain, its missing parts supplied by reference TRBV5-1 and TRBJ1-1, is KAGVTQTPRYLIKTRGQQVTLSCSPISGHRSVSWYQQTPGQGLQFLFEYFSETQRNKGNFPGRFSGRQFSNSRSEMNVSTLELGDSALYLCASSLGLGPPEAFFGQGTRLTVV.

V and J are TRBV5-1 and TRBJ2-3; TCRdb returns TRBD1, unconfirmable since there is no DNA. There are 14 residues in the CDR3. CDR1 is SGHRS, CDR2 YFSETQ, per germline. CDR3 loop: CASSLRDSTDTQYF.

J is TRBJ1-2 and V is TRBV5-6. The CDR3 covers 12 residues. CDR1 is SGHDT and CDR2 is YYEEEE in the germline V gene. Here the CDR3 reads CASSTDLHGYTF.

The chain employs TRBV29-1 and TRBJ2-7. The CDR3 loop spans 11 amino acids. CDR1 and CDR2 (germline): SQVTM, ANQGSEA. The CDR3 spells CSGVSSYEQYF.

The chain couples TRBV9 to TRBJ2-2; checking the TCRdb D call of TRBD2 is not possible without DNA. Germline V gene data show CDR1 as SGDLS and CDR2 as YYNGEE. There are 16 residues in the CDR3. CDR3: CASSGKRDENTGELFF.

The chain is built from TRBV6-5 and TRBJ2-7. Germline V gives CDR1 MNHEY, CDR2 SVGAGI. There are 16 residues in the CDR3. The CDR3 is CASSYSRGYNTYEQYF.

The chain couples TRBV10-3 to TRBJ1-1; without DNA, the TCRdb call of TRBD1 cannot be checked. This CDR3 has 16 residues. The germline V gene encodes CDR1 ENHRY and CDR2 SYGVKD. CDR3 residues: CAISGAPGTDNTEAFF.

The rearrangement links TRBV28 to TRBJ2-5. Germline CDR1 MDHEN, CDR2 SYDVKM. CDR3 length: 11 residues. The CDR3 region is CASSARGTQYF.

The chain carries TRBV28 and TRBJ2-3; lacking DNA, the TRBD1 call made by TCRdb goes unchecked. The CDR3 totals 14 residues. The V gene's germline CDR1 is MDHEN and CDR2 SYDVKM. CDR3 in amino acids: CASRPGTPADTQYF.

The genes are TRBV25-1 and TRBJ2-1; TCRdb's assignment of TRBD2 cannot be checked, as there is no DNA. The CDR3 loop spans 15 amino acids. Germline loops: CDR1 MGHDK, CDR2 SYGVNS. The CDR3 region is CASSESRGRLNEQFF.

The chain combines TRBV2 with TRBJ1-5; TCRdb's D gene call, TRBD1, goes unchecked for lack of DNA. The length of the CDR3 is 14 residues. Germline-derived CDR1 and CDR2 are SNHLY and FYNNEI. The CDR3: CASSAGTGGQPQHF.

The chain has TRBV9 and TRBJ1-6; there is no DNA to check the TCRdb D call of TRBD1. This CDR3 has 14 amino acids. In germline, CDR1 is SGDLS, CDR2 YYNGEE. The CDR3 loop reads CASEAGTGVSPLHF.

The chain joins TRBV5-1 to TRBJ1-1; absent DNA, TCRdb's TRBD1 call cannot be checked. The germline CDR1 and CDR2 sequences are SGHRS and YFSETQ. This CDR3 spans 14 amino acids. CDR3 protein: CASSLDPDATEAFF. The full variable domain, completed using reference TRBV5-1 and TRBJ1-1, is KAGVTQTPRYLIKTRGQQVTLSCSPISGHRSVSWYQQTPGQGLQFLFEYFSETQRNKGNFPGRFSGRQFSNSRSEMNVSTLELGDSALYLCASSLDPDATEAFFGQGTRLTVV.

This chain joins TRBV27 and TRBJ1-2; the TRBD1 assignment by TCRdb is unverifiable without DNA. This CDR3 is built from 15 residues. Germline V gene sequence: CDR1 MNHEY, CDR2 SMNVEV (reference sequence). CDR3 sequence reads: CASSLSWGGTYGYTF.

The rearrangement joins TRBV11-3 to TRBJ2-1; TCRdb's D call, TRBD2, is unchecked because there is no DNA. The CDR3 covers 18 residues. Germline V lookup: CDR1 SGHNT, CDR2 YENEEA. This chain's CDR3 is CASSPRTAQEPKGNEQFF. Combining the CDR3 with reference TRBV11-3 and TRBJ2-1 gives the whole variable domain EAGVVQSPRYKIIEKKQPVAFWCNPISGHNTLYWYLQNLGQGPELLIRYENEEAVDDSQLPKDRFSAERLKGVDSTLKIQPAELGDSAVYLCASSPRTAQEPKGNEQFFGPGTRLTVL.

Here the CDR3 reads CSVVPPNEQFF. The chain is built from TRBV29-1 and TRBJ2-1; TCRdb picks TRBD1, but there is no DNA to check that call. CDR3 size: 11 residues. Germline values: CDR1 SQVTM, CDR2 ANQGSEA.

This chain connects TRBV28 to TRBJ2-3; no DNA is available, so the TRBD2 call from TCRdb remains unchecked. Per the germline V gene, CDR1 is MDHEN and CDR2 is SYDVKM. The CDR3 runs 18 residues. CDR3 sequence reads: CASSDRGTSGRTSDTQYF.